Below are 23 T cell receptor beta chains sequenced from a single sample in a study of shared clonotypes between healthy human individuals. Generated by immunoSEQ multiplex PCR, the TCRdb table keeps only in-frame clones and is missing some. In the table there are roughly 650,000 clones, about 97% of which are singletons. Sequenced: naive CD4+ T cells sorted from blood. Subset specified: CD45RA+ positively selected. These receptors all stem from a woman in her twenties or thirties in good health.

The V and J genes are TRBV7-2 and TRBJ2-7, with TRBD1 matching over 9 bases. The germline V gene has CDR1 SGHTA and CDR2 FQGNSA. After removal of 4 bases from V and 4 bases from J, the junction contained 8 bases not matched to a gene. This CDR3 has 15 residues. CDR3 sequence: CASSYTGGEAYEQYF. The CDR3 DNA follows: TGTGCCAGCAGCTATACAGGGGGCGAGGCGTACGAGCAGTACTTC.

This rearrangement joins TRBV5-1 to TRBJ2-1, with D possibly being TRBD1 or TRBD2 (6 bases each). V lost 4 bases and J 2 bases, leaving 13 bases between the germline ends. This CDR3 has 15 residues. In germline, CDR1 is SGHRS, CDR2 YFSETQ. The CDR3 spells CASSPWGAPYNEQFF. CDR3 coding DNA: TGCGCCAGCAGCCCGTGGGGGGCGCCCTACAATGAGCAGTTCTTC.

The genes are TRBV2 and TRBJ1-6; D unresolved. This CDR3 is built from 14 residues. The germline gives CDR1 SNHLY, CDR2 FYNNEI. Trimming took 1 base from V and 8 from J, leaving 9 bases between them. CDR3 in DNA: TGTGCCAGCAGTGAAGAGGGTACTCATTCACCCCTCCACTTT. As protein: CASSEEGTHSPLHF. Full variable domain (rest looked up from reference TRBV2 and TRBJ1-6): EPEVTQTPSHQVTQMGQEVILRCVPISNHLYFYWYRQILGQKVEFLVSFYNNEISEKSEIFDDQFSVERPDGSNFTLKIRSTKLEDSAMYFCASSEEGTHSPLHFGNGTRLTVT.

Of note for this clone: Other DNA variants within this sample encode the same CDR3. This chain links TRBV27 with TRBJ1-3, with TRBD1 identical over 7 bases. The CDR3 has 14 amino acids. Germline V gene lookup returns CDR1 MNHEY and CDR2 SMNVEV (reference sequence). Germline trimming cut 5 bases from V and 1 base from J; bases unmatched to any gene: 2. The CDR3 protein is CASSLRGSGNTIYF. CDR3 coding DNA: TGTGCCAGCAGTCTCAGGGGGTCTGGAAACACCATATATTTT.

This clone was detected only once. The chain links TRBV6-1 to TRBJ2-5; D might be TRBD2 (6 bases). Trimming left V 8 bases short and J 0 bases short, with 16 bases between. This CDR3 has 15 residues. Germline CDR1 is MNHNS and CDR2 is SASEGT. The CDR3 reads CASSGGAGYQETQYF. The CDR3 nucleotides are TGTGCCAGCTCCGGAGGGGCCGGATACCAAGAGACCCAGTACTTC.

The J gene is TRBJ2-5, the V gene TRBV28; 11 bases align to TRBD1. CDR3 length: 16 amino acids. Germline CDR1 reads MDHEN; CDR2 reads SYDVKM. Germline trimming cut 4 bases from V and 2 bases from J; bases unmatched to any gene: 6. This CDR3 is CASSSPGQGVQETQYF. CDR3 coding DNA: TGTGCCAGCAGTTCACCGGGACAGGGGGTTCAAGAGACCCAGTACTTC.

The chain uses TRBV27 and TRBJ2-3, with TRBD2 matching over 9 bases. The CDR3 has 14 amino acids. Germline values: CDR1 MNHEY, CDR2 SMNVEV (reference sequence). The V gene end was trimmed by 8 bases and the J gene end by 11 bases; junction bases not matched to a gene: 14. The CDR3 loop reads CASASPPSGKKQYF. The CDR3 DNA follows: TGTGCCAGCGCTTCCCCACCTAGCGGGAAAAAGCAGTATTTT.

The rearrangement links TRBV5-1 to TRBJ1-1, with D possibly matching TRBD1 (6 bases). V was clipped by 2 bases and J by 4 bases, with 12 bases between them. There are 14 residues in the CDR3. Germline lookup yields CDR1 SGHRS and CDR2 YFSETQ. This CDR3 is CASSFRDTITEAFF. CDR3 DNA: TGCGCCAGCAGCTTCCGGGACACGATCACTGAAGCTTTCTTT.

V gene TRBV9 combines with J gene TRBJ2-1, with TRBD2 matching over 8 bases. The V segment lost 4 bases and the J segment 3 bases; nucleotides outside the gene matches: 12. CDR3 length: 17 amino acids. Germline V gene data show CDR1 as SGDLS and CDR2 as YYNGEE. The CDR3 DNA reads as TGTGCCAGCAGCCTAAACTCCGGACTAGCCGACTACAATGAGCAGTTCTTC. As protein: CASSLNSGLADYNEQFF. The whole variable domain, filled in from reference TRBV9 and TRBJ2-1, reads DSGVTQTPKHLITATGQRVTLRCSPRSGDLSVYWYQQSLDQGLQFLIQYYNGEERAKGNILERFSAQQFPDLHSELNLSSLELGDSALYFCASSLNSGLADYNEQFFGPGTRLTVL.

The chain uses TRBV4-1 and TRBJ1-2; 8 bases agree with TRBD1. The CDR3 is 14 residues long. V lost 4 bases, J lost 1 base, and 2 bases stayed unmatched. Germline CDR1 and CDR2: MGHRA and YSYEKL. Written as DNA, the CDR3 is TGCGCCAGCAGCCTAGGACAGGGTAACTATGGCTACACCTTC. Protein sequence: CASSLGQGNYGYTF.

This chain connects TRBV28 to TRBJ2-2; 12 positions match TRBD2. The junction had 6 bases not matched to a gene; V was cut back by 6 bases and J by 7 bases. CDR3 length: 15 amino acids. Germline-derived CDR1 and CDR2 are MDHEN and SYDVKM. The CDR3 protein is CASSRLAGVGGELFF. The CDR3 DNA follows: TGTGCCAGCAGCAGACTAGCGGGAGTAGGCGGGGAGCTGTTTTTT.

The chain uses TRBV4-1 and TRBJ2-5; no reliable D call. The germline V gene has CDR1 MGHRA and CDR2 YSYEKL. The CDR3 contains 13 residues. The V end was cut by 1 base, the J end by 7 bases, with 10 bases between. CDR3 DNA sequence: TGCGCCAGCAGCCAAGCCCTGACGTTGACCCAGTACTTC. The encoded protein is CASSQALTLTQYF.

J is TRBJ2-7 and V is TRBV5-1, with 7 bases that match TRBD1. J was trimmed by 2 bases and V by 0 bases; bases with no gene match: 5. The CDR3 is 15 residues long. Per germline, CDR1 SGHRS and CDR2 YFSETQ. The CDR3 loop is CASSLAMTGTYEQYF. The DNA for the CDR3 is TGCGCCAGCAGCTTGGCCATGACAGGGACCTACGAGCAGTACTTC.

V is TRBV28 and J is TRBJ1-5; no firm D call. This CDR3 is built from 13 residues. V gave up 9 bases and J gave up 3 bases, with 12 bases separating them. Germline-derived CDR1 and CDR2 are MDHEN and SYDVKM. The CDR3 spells CASTTDFNQPQHF. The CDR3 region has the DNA TGTGCCAGTACAACCGATTTCAATCAGCCCCAGCATTTT. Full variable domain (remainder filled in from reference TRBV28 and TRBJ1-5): DVKVTQSSRYLVKRTGEKVFLECVQDMDHENMFWYRQDPGLGLRLIYFSYDVKMKEKGDIPEGYSVSREKKERFSLILESASTNQTSMYLCASTTDFNQPQHFGDGTRLSIL.

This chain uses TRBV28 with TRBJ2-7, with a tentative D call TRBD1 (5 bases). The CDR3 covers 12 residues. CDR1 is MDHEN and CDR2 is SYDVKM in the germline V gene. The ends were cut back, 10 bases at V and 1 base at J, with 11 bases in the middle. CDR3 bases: TGTGCCACCCAAGACAGTTCCTACGAGCAGTACTTC. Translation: CATQDSSYEQYF.

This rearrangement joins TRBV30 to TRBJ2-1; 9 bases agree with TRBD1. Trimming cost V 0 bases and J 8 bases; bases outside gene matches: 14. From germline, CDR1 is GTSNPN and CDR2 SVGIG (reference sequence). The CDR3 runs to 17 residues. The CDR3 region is CAWSVQWVGQGWYEQFF. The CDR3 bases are TGTGCCTGGAGTGTACAGTGGGTTGGACAGGGGTGGTATGAGCAGTTCTTC.

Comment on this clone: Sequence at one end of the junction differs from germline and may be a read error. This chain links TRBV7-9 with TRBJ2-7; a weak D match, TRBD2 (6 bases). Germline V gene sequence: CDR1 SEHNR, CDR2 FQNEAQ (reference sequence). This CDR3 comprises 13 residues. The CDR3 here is CASSLVIRESITF. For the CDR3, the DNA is TGTGCCAGCAGCTTAGTGATCCGGGAGTCGATAACCTTC.

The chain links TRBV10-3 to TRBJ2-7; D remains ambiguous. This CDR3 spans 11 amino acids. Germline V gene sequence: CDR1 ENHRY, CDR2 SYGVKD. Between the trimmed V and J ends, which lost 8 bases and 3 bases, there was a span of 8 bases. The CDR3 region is CAIAANYEQYF. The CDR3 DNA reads TGTGCCATCGCGGCGAACTACGAGCAGTACTTC.

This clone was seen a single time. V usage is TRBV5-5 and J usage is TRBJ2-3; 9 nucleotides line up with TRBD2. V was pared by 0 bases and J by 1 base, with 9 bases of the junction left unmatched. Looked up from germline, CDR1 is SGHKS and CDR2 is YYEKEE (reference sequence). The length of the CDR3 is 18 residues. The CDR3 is CASSLEREVPLGTDTQYF. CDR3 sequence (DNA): TGTGCCAGCAGCTTGGAGCGGGAGGTCCCTCTCGGCACAGATACGCAGTATTTT. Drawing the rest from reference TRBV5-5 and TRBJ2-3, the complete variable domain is DAGVTQSPTHLIKTRGQQVTLRCSPISGHKSVSWYQQVLGQGPQFIFQYYEKEERGRGNFPDRFSARQFPNYSSELNVNALLLGDSALYLCASSLEREVPLGTDTQYFGPGTRLTVL.

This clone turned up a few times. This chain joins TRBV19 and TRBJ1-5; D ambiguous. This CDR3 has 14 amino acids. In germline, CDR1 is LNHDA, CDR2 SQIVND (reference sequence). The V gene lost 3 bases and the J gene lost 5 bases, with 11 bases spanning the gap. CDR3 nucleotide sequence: TGTGCCAGTAGTATTGTGACAACCGATCAGCCCCAGCATTTT. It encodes CASSIVTTDQPQHF.

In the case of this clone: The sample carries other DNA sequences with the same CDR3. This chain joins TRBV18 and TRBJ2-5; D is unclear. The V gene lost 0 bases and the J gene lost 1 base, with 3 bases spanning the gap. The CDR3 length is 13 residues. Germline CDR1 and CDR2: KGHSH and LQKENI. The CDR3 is CASSPPSQETQYF. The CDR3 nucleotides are TGTGCCAGCTCACCACCTTCCCAAGAGACCCAGTACTTC.

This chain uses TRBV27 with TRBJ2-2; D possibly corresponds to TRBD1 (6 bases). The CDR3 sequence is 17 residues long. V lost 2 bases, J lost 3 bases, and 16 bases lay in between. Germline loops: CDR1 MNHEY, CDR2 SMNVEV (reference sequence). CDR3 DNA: TGTGCCAGCAGTTTAAGGCCGGACAGACAATACACCGGGGAGCTGTTTTTT. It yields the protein CASSLRPDRQYTGELFF.

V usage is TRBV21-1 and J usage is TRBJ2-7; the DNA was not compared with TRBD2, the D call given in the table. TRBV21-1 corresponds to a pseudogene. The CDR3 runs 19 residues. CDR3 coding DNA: TGTGCCAGCAGCAAAGTTCCAGAGACTCAAAACCCCTCTTGCTACGAGCAGTACTTC. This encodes CASSKVPETQNPSCYEQYF.